Sequencing of this T cell receptor beta chain was carried out in a study of blood T cell repertoires in COVID-19 (dated by TCRdb to the early 2020s). As for the study more broadly: The collaborator samples originated in the United States, Italy and Spain and spanned the acute and convalescent phases of COVID-19. The prospective study material was composed of cDNA or gDNA derived from T cells, B-cell-depleted T cells, or PBMCs. Subjects who had been exposed to COVID-19, were actively infected with it, or had recovered from it provided the deeply sampled blood TCRbeta repertoires that made up the dataset. The repertoires were released in a freely available public database intended as a resource for research on the immune response to SARS-CoV-2. Samples came from the ongoing ImmuneRACE study (first 160 participants) plus 1,254 subjects from 6 global collaborators. A de-identified subject ID, COVID-19 status, age in years and sex were almost always included in the sample metadata. Where available, HLA class I and class II types were taken from metadata supplied by the sample provider and were not determined by assay-based typing.

What the research found in general, with its limitations: The amount of clinical and demographic metadata varied by source and participant and was provided uncurated.

This clone was picked up one time. The specificity of this receptor is unknown. Base quality data are lacking; no much larger clone is found one base away. Each collaborating institution followed its own protocols to collect whole blood in K2EDTA tubes. Collaborator samples were shipped for TCRbeta analysis as frozen whole blood, isolated PBMCs, or DNA extracted from either sample type. TCRbeta CDR3 regions were amplified from genomic DNA by means of the immunoSEQ Assay, a bias-controlled multiplex PCR. In the authors' own workflow: The number of nucleated cells in each sample was estimated from the amplification of reference gene primers within the assay. Sequence reads were collapsed and filtered to measure the absolute abundance of every unique TCRbeta CDR3 rearrangement. For each sample, productive Simpson clonality was calculated as the square root of Simpson's diversity index across productive rearrangements. TCRdb mirrors the immuneACCESS table, restricted to in-frame sequences. Some clones are absent from its copies; in checked studies, under half trace to an unresolved V gene, and the reason for the others is unknown. That table furnishes V, J and clone size, whereas the DNA furnished D and trimming. This sample lists roughly 59,000 clones; more than 75% were detected once. The ten biggest clones cover roughly an eighth of the sample.

Its CDR3 holds 16 amino acids, cysteine through phenylalanine. Here the CDR3 DNA is all that survives: 48 bases in frame from base 1. Cut back by 0 bases and 5 bases, the V and J ends lie 16 bases apart. Based on the germline V gene, the CDR1 and CDR2 sequences are MDHEN and SYDVKM. Material for sequencing was peripheral blood. The chain is assembled from TRBV28 and TRBJ1-1, with no D gene named confidently. This TCR derives from an elderly man with acute or convalescent COVID-19. The CDR3 region: CASSLWAGGGGTEAFF. The DNA is TGTGCCAGCAGTTTATGGGCCGGAGGAGGAGGTACTGAAGCTTTCTTT.